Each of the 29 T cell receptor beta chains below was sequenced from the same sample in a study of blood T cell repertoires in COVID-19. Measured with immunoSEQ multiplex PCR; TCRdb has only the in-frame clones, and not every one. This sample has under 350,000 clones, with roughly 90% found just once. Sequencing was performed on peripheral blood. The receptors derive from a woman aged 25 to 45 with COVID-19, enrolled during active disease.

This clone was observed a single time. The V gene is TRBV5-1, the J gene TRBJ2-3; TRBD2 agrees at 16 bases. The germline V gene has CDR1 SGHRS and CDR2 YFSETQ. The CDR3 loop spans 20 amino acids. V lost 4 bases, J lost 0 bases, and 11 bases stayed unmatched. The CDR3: CASSVGTSGRAPLSTDTQYF. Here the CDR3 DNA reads TGCGCCAGCAGCGTCGGGACTAGCGGGAGGGCCCCACTTAGCACAGATACGCAGTATTTT. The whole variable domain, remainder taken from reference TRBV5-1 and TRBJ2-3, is KAGVTQTPRYLIKTRGQQVTLSCSPISGHRSVSWYQQTPGQGLQFLFEYFSETQRNKGNFPGRFSGRQFSNSRSEMNVSTLELGDSALYLCASSVGTSGRAPLSTDTQYFGPGTRLTVL.

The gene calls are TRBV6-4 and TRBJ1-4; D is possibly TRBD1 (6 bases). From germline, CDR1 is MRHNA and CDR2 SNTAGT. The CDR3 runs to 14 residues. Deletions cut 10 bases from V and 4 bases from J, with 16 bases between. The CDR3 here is CAILWTDNNEKLFF. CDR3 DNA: TGTGCCATCCTTTGGACAGACAATAATGAAAAACTGTTTTTT.

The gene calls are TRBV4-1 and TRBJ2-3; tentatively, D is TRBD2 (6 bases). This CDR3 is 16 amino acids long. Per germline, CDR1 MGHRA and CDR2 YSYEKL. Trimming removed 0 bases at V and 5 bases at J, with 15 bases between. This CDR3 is CASSQEGGKLVDTQYF. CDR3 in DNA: TGCGCCAGCAGCCAAGAAGGCGGGAAGTTGGTAGATACGCAGTATTTT.

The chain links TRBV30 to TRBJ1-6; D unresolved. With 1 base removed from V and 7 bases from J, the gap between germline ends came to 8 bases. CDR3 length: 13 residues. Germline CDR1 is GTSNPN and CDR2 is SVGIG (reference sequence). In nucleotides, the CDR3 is TGTGCCTGGAGTGAACAAACAAATTCACCCCTCCACTTT. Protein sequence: CAWSEQTNSPLHF.

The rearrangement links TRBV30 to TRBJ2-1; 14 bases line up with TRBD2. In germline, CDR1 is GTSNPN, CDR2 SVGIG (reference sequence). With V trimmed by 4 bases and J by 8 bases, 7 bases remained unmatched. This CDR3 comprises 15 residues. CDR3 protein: CAWTPGLAGADEQFF. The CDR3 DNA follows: TGTGCCTGGACTCCGGGACTAGCGGGAGCCGATGAGCAGTTCTTC.

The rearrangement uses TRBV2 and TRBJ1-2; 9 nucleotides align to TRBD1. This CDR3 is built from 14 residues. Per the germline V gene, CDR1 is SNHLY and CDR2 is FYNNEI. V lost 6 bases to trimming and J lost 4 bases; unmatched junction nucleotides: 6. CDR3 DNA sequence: TGTGCCAGCAGGCTACAGGGGGCCGTCTATGGCTACACCTTC. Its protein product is CASRLQGAVYGYTF.

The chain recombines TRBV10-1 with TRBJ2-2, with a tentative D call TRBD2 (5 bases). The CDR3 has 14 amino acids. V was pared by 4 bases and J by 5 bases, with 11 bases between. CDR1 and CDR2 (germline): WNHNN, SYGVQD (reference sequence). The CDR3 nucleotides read TGCGCCAGCAGTGGCGGTCGAGGGACCGGGGAGCTGTTTTTT. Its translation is CASSGGRGTGELFF.

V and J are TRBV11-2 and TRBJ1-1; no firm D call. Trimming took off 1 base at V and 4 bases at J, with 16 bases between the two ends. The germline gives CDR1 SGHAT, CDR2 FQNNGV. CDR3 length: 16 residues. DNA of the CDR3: TGTGCCAGCAGCTTAGGGCTGGCCGCTGGGCCCACTGAAGCTTTCTTT. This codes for CASSLGLAAGPTEAFF.

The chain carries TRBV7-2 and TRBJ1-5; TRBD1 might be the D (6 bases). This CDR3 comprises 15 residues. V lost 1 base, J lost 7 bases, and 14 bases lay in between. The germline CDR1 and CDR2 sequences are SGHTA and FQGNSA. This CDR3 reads CASSLDPGVYQPQHF. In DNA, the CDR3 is TGTGCCAGCAGCTTAGACCCAGGGGTTTACCAGCCCCAGCATTTT.

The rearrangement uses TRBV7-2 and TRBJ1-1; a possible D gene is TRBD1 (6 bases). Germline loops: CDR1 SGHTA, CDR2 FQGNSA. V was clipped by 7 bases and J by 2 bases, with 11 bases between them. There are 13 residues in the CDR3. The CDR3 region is CASIGTLNTEAFF. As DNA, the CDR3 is TGTGCCAGCATCGGGACACTCAACACTGAAGCTTTCTTT.

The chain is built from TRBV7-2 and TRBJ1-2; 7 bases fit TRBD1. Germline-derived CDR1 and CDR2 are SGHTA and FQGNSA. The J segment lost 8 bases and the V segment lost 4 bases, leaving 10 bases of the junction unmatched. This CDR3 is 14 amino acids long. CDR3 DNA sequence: TGTGCCAGCAGCTATGGGACAGACACCCGGGGCTACACCTTC. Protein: CASSYGTDTRGYTF.

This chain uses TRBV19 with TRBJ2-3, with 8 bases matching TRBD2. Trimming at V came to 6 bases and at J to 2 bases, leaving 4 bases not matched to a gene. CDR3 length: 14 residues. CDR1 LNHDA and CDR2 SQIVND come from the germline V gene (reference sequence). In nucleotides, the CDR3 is TGTGCCAGTAGCAAAGCGGGAGACACAGATACGCAGTATTTT. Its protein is CASSKAGDTDTQYF. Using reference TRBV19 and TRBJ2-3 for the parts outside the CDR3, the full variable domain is DGGITQSPKYLFRKEGQNVTLSCEQNLNHDAMYWYRQDPGQGLRLIYYSQIVNDFQKGDIAEGYSVSREKKESFPLTVTSAQKNPTAFYLCASSKAGDTDTQYFGPGTRLTVL.

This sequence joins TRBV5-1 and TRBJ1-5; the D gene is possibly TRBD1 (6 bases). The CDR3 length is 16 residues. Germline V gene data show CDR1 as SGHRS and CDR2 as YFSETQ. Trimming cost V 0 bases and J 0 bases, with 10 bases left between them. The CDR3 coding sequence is TGCGCCAGCAGCTTGGAAGGGGGATCTAGCAATCAGCCCCAGCATTTT. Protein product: CASSLEGGSSNQPQHF.

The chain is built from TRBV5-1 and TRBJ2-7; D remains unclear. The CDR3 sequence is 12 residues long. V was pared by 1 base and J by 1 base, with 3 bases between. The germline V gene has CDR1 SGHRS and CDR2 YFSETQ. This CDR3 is CASSLPSYEQYF. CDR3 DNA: TGCGCCAGCAGCTTGCCATCCTACGAGCAGTACTTC. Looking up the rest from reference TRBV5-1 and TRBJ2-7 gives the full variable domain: KAGVTQTPRYLIKTRGQQVTLSCSPISGHRSVSWYQQTPGQGLQFLFEYFSETQRNKGNFPGRFSGRQFSNSRSEMNVSTLELGDSALYLCASSLPSYEQYFGPGTRLTVT.

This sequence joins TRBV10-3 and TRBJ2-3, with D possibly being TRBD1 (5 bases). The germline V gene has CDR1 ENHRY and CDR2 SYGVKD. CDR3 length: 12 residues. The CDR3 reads CATSRDGDTQYF. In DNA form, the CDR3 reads TGTGCGACGTCCAGGGATGGAGATACGCAGTATTTT.

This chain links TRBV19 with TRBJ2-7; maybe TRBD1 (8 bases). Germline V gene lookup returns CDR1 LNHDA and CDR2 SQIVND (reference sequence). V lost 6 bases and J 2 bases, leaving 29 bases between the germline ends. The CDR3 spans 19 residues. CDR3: CASRKGGSRGLPNAYEQYF. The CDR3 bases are TGTGCCAGTAGAAAGGGGGGGAGCAGGGGGCTACCAAACGCCTACGAGCAGTACTTC.

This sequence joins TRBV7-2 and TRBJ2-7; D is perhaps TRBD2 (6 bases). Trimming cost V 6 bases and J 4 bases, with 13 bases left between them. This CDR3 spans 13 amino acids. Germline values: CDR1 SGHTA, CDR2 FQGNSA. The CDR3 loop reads CASSKSGPYEQYF. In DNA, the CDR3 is TGTGCCAGCAGTAAAAGCGGGCCTTACGAGCAGTACTTC.

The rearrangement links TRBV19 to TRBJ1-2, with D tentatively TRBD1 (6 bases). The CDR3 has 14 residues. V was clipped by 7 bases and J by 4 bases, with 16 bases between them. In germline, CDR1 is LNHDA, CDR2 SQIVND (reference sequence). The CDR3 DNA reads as TGTGCCAGTACGGGGGGCAGAGAACTCTATGGCTACACCTTC. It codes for CASTGGRELYGYTF.

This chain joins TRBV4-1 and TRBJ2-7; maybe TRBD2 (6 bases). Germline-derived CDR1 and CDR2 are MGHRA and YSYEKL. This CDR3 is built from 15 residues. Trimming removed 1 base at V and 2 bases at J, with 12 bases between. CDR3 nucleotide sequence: TGCGCCAGCAGCCAAGTGGGCGGGATCACCTACGAGCAGTACTTC. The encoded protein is CASSQVGGITYEQYF.

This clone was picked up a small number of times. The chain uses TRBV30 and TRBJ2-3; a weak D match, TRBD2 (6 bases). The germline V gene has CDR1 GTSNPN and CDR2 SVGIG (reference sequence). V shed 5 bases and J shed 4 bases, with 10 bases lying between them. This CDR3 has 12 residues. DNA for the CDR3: TGTGCCTGGGGGGACTCGGCAGATACGCAGTATTTT. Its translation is CAWGDSADTQYF.

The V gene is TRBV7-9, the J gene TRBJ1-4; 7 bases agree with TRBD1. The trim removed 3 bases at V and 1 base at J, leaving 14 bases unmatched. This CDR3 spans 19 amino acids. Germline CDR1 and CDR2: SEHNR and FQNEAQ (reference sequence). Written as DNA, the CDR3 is TGTGCCAGCAGCTTGCCACAGGGGAGAAAGGGAGGAACTAATGAAAAACTGTTTTTT. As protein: CASSLPQGRKGGTNEKLFF.

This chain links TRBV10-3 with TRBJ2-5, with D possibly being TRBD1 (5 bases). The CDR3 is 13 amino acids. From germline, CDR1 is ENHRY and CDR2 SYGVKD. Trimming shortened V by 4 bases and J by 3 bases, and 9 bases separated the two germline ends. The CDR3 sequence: CAISGGQEETQYF. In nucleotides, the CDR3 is TGTGCCATCAGTGGGGGCCAGGAAGAGACCCAGTACTTC.

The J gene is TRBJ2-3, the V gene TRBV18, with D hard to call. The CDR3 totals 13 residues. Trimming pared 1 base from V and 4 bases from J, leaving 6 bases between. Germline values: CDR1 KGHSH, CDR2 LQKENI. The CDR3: CASSPRLADTQYF. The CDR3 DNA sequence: TGTGCCAGCTCACCACGCCTAGCAGATACGCAGTATTTT. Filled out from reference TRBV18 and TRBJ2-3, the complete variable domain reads NAGVMQNPRHLVRRRGQEARLRCSPMKGHSHVYWYRQLPEEGLKFMVYLQKENIIDESGMPKERFSAEFPKEGPSILRIQQVVRGDSAAYFCASSPRLADTQYFGPGTRLTVL.

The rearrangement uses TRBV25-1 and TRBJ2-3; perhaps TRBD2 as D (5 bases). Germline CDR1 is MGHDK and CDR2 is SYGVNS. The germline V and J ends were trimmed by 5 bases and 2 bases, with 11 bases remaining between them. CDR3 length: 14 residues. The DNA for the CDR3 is TGTGCCAGCAGTCAGAAGCGGCTCACAGATACGCAGTATTTT. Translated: CASSQKRLTDTQYF.

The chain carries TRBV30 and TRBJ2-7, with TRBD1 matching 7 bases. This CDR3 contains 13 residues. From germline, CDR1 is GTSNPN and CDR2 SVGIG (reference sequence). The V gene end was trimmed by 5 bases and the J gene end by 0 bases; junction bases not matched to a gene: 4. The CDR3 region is CAWGGQSSYEQYF. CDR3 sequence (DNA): TGTGCCTGGGGGGGACAGAGCTCCTACGAGCAGTACTTC.

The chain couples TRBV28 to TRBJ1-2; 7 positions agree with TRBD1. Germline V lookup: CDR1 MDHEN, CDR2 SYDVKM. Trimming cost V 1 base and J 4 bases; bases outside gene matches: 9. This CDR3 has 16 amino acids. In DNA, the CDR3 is TGTGCCAGCAGTTTATCTAGGGGGCAGAACATCTATGGCTACACCTTC. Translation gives CASSLSRGQNIYGYTF.

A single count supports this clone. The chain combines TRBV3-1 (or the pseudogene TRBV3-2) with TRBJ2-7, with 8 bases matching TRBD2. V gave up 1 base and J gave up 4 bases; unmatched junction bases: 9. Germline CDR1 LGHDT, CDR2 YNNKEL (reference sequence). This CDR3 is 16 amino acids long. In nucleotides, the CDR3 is TGTGCCAGCAGCCAAGTTTCTGCGGGAGGAAGGTACGAGCAGTACTTC. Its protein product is CASSQVSAGGRYEQYF.

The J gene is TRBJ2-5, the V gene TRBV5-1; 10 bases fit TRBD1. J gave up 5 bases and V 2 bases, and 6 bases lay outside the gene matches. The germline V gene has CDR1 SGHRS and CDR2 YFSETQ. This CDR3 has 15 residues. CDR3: CASSFGTGALETQYF. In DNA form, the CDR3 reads TGCGCCAGCAGCTTTGGGACAGGGGCTTTGGAGACCCAGTACTTC. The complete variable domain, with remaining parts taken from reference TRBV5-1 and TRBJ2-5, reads KAGVTQTPRYLIKTRGQQVTLSCSPISGHRSVSWYQQTPGQGLQFLFEYFSETQRNKGNFPGRFSGRQFSNSRSEMNVSTLELGDSALYLCASSFGTGALETQYFGPGTRLLVL.

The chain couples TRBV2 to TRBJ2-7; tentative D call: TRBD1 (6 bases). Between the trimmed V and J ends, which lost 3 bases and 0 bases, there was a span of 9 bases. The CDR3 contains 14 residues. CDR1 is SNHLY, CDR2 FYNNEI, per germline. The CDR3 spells CASSDTGLSYEQYF. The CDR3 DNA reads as TGTGCCAGCAGTGACACAGGGCTCTCCTACGAGCAGTACTTC.